A single sample gave rise to the 23 T cell receptor beta chains below, sequenced in a study of CD8 T cells in ankylosing spondylitis (dated by TCRdb to 2017 to 2019). Study-level results and caveats: A TCR beta motif of 8 or 9 highly homologous amino acid variants appeared characteristic of blood from ankylosing spondylitis patients.

The library was made by 5' RACE. Instrument on record: Illumina HiSeq 2500. In TCRdb, the public reads were trimmed at Q25 with fastp and aligned with MiXCR, with productive beta chains retained. Rows are unified per CDR3 protein, each entry keeping the most common DNA and genes. This sample has some 840,000 distinct CDR3 sequences in its table, and 12% of those were observed once. In total, the top ten clones hold about 0.5% of the sample. These receptors' antigens are unknown. Sequenced input: blood, either unsorted or a sorted T cell fraction (not recorded which). The receptors originated from a male donor with ankylosing spondylitis.

This clonotype was seen at least ten times. The J gene is TRBJ1-6, the V gene TRBV5-1, with D perhaps TRBD1 (5 bases). CDR3 length: 15 amino acids. Germline values: CDR1 SGHRS, CDR2 YFSETQ. The ends were cut back, 1 base at V and 9 bases at J, with 14 bases in the middle. The CDR3 reads CASSLSIGQGSPLHF. CDR3 bases: TGCGCCAGCAGCTTGTCTATCGGACAAGGTTCACCCCTCCACTTT.

Ten or more counts support this clonotype. The CDR3 spells CASSLRANEQFF. The DNA of the CDR3 is TGTGCCAGCAGTTTAAGGGCAAATGAGCAGTTCTTC. The gene calls are TRBV12-3 or TRBV12-4 and TRBJ2-1; D gene uncertain. The CDR3 is made up of 12 amino acids. The V gene lost 2 bases and the J gene lost 7 bases, with 6 bases spanning the gap.

This clonotype was seen more than once but under ten times. This chain links TRBV6-2 or TRBV6-3 with TRBJ2-1, with 9 nucleotides matching TRBD2. The CDR3 loop spans 20 amino acids. Germline values: CDR1 MNHEY, CDR2 SVGEGT. V shed 0 bases, J shed 0 bases, and the junction held 12 bases outside the gene matches. DNA of the CDR3: TGTGCCAGCAGTTACTCAAAAGCGGGAGGACAAACGAGCTCCTACAATGAGCAGTTCTTC. Translation: CASSYSKAGGQTSSYNEQFF.

The rearrangement joins TRBV2 to TRBJ2-1, with TRBD1 matching 10 bases. Per germline, CDR1 SNHLY and CDR2 FYNNEI. CDR3 length equals 15 residues. Trimming took 5 bases from V and 4 from J; bases not matched to a gene: 5. CDR3 residues: CASSSRDRGYNEQFF. CDR3 DNA sequence: TGTGCCAGCAGTTCCCGGGACAGGGGTTACAATGAGCAGTTCTTC.

The chain recombines TRBV11-1 with TRBJ2-1; 14 positions match TRBD2. This CDR3 contains 18 residues. Germline CDR1 reads SGHAT; CDR2 reads FQDESV (reference sequence). The J segment lost 6 bases and the V segment lost 2 bases, leaving 9 bases of the junction unmatched. DNA of the CDR3: TGTGCCAGCAGCTTACGGGGACTAGCGGGAGAATACGGCAATGAGCAGTTCTTC. This sequence encodes CASSLRGLAGEYGNEQFF.

This sequence joins TRBV7-2 and TRBJ2-3; D gene ambiguous. The V and J ends lost 7 bases and 2 bases respectively, with 10 bases between them. The V gene's germline CDR1 is SGHTA and CDR2 FQGNSA. This CDR3 has 13 amino acids. The CDR3 DNA is TGTGCCAGCACCCCTCAAATCACAGATACGCAGTATTTT. Amino acid sequence: CASTPQITDTQYF.

This clonotype showed up just a few times. V and J are TRBV29-1 and TRBJ2-1; 7 bases agree with TRBD1. Trimming at V came to 5 bases and at J to 6 bases, leaving 4 bases not matched to a gene. The CDR3 is 12 amino acids. Per the germline V gene, CDR1 is SQVTM and CDR2 is ANQGSEA. CDR3 sequence reads: CSVNPGGNEQFF. CDR3 bases: TGCAGCGTTAACCCAGGGGGCAATGAGCAGTTCTTC.

Many counts were recorded for this clonotype. Here the CDR3 reads CASSLGQGVYEQYF. CDR3 sequence (DNA): TGCGCCAGCAGCTTGGGACAGGGGGTCTACGAGCAGTACTTC. The rearrangement joins TRBV5-1 to TRBJ2-7, with TRBD1 matching 9 bases. Germline V gene data show CDR1 as SGHRS and CDR2 as YFSETQ. CDR3 length: 14 residues. Trimming took 0 bases from V and 3 from J; bases not matched to a gene: 1.

This clonotype was seen a handful of times. The V and J genes are TRBV7-2 and TRBJ2-2, with no clear D. Trimming took off 6 bases at V and 5 bases at J, with 13 bases between the two ends. There are 14 residues in the CDR3. Per the germline V gene, CDR1 is SGHTA and CDR2 is FQGNSA. CDR3 DNA sequence: TGTGCCAGCAGTCTTAAAACCGGGACCGGGGAGCTGTTTTTT. The encoded protein is CASSLKTGTGELFF.

This clonotype was counted at least ten times. V and J are TRBV20-1 and TRBJ1-2; TRBD1 is a possible D gene (5 bases). The CDR3 sequence is 12 residues long. Germline CDR1 is DFQATT and CDR2 is SNEGSKA (reference sequence). V was clipped by 3 bases and J by 4 bases, with 9 bases between them. The CDR3 region is CSASRDFYGYTF. CDR3 DNA: TGCAGTGCTAGCCGGGACTTCTATGGCTACACCTTC.

The chain couples TRBV5-1 to TRBJ2-3; 9 positions agree with TRBD2. V was clipped by 3 bases and J by 2 bases; unmatched bases: 7. The CDR3 has 16 residues. Germline V CDR1 and CDR2: SGHRS, YFSETQ. The CDR3 sequence is CASSSFSGGNTDTQYF. The CDR3 region has the DNA TGCGCCAGCAGCTCTTTTAGCGGGGGTAACACAGATACGCAGTATTTT.

This clonotype was observed a handful of times. The chain is built from TRBV4-2 and TRBJ2-5; D uncertain. The CDR3 covers 14 residues. Germline CDR1 reads LGHNA; CDR2 reads YNFKEQ. V lost 1 base and J 5 bases, leaving 11 bases between the germline ends. The CDR3 DNA reads TGTGCCAGCAGCCAAGGTGGCAGCGAGGAGACCCAGTACTTC. It codes for CASSQGGSEETQYF.

This clonotype occurred many times. This sequence joins TRBV12-3 or TRBV12-4 and TRBJ1-1; D is unclear. Trimming removed 6 bases at V and 3 bases at J, with 11 bases between. The CDR3 totals 13 residues. CDR3 nucleotide sequence: TGTGCCAGCAGGGGTCGGCAGTACACTGAAGCTTTCTTT. Amino acids: CASRGRQYTEAFF.

The chain is built from TRBV20-1 and TRBJ2-2, with 9 bases matching TRBD1. In germline, CDR1 is DFQATT, CDR2 SNEGSKA (reference sequence). The V segment lost 4 bases and the J segment 5 bases; nucleotides outside the gene matches: 5. This CDR3 region has 14 residues. CDR3 loop: CSAKRTGETGELFF. DNA of the CDR3: TGCAGTGCTAAAAGGACAGGGGAGACCGGGGAGCTGTTTTTT.

The rearrangement links TRBV6-2 or TRBV6-3 to TRBJ1-6, with 8 bases fitting TRBD1. The trim removed 8 bases at V and 10 bases at J, leaving 10 bases unmatched. The V gene's germline CDR1 is MNHEY and CDR2 SVGEGT. This CDR3 spans 14 amino acids. CDR3 region: CASGSTGDFSPLHF. CDR3 sequence (DNA): TGTGCCAGCGGATCGACAGGGGATTTCTCACCCCTCCACTTT.

This clonotype was seen a few times. V usage is TRBV20-1 and J usage is TRBJ2-2; D gene unclear. Germline V gene lookup returns CDR1 DFQATT and CDR2 SNEGSKA (reference sequence). This CDR3 has 15 amino acids. V was cut by 1 base and J by 0 bases, with 9 bases left in between. The CDR3 nucleotides are TGCAGTGCTAGAGTTCTACACGCGAACACCGGGGAGCTGTTTTTT. Its translation is CSARVLHANTGELFF.

The rearrangement joins TRBV4-1 to TRBJ1-1, with no clear D. V gave up 2 bases and J gave up 3 bases, with 25 bases separating them. This CDR3 has 19 residues. Germline CDR1 reads MGHRA; CDR2 reads YSYEKL. The CDR3 here is CASSQPRTSGLDSDTEAFF. CDR3 sequence (DNA): TGCGCCAGCAGCCAACCCCGGACCAGTGGGCTCGATTCAGACACTGAAGCTTTCTTT.

The chain combines TRBV4-3 with TRBJ2-5; the match to TRBD2 covers 9 bases. CDR3 length: 14 residues. Looked up from germline, CDR1 is LGHNA and CDR2 is YSLEER. J lost 4 bases, V lost 4 bases, and 4 bases had no gene match. The CDR3 region has the DNA TGCGCCAGCAGCCCGACTAGCGGAAGAGAGACCCAGTACTTC. It specifies CASSPTSGRETQYF.

This clonotype was picked up a small number of times. This chain uses TRBV6-5 with TRBJ1-3; no reliable D call. The V gene's germline CDR1 is MNHEY and CDR2 SVGAGI. The CDR3 length is 16 residues. The V end was cut by 0 bases, the J end by 5 bases, with 14 bases between. The CDR3 DNA is TGTGCCAGCAGTTACTCACAATTTGGTGGGAGAAACACCATATATTTT. It specifies CASSYSQFGGRNTIYF.

Only a few counts were recorded for this clonotype. The chain employs TRBV20-1 and TRBJ2-1, with D perhaps matching TRBD2 (5 bases). The length of the CDR3 is 12 residues. Germline V gene data show CDR1 as DFQATT and CDR2 as SNEGSKA (reference sequence). Trimming removed 6 bases from V and 7 bases from J, with 13 bases in between. The DNA for the CDR3 is TGCAGTGCCCCCCCCGAGGGAAATGAGCAGTTCTTC. Protein sequence: CSAPPEGNEQFF.

In this sample, this clonotype turned up a few times. The genes are TRBV27 and TRBJ2-1; 7 bases are shared with TRBD2. Looked up from germline, CDR1 is MNHEY and CDR2 is SMNVEV (reference sequence). V dropped 2 bases and J dropped 7; count of bases not matched to a gene: 8. This CDR3 region has 15 residues. Here the CDR3 reads CASSLIRLRGNEQFF. The CDR3 coding sequence is TGTGCCAGCAGTTTAATCAGGCTGCGGGGGAATGAGCAGTTCTTC.

This clonotype was seen more than once but under ten times. This chain connects TRBV20-1 to TRBJ1-1; D unclear. Trimming took 5 bases from V and 8 from J, leaving 21 bases between them. The germline V gene encodes CDR1 DFQATT and CDR2 SNEGSKA (reference sequence). CDR3 length: 14 amino acids. The CDR3 DNA reads TGCAGTGCTTCCCCCATGGCCAGCCTCGGGGAAGCTTTCTTT. Its protein is CSASPMASLGEAFF.

This clonotype was picked up many times. The genes are TRBV7-9 and TRBJ2-3; 7 nucleotides align to TRBD1. Germline loops: CDR1 SEHNR, CDR2 FQNEAQ (reference sequence). Trimming at V came to 5 bases and at J to 0 bases, leaving 5 bases not matched to a gene. This CDR3 spans 15 amino acids. This chain's CDR3 is CASSRQGSSTDTQYF. In DNA, the CDR3 is TGTGCCAGCAGCCGACAGGGCTCTAGCACAGATACGCAGTATTTT.